Following are 21 T cell receptor beta chains from one sample sequenced in a study of regulatory T cells in long-lasting Graves disease. Arm-PCR of CDR3 regions with iRepertoire HTBI primers generated TCR beta libraries. MiXCR, run by TCRdb on the multiplex PCR reads, gives a single entry per CDR3 protein. This table has roughly 380,000 distinct CDR3 sequences, roughly 17% appearing once. As for time point: newly diagnosed GD, antithyroid drugs for less than 3 months. The TCR library was made from RNA that had been extracted from PBMCs in TRIzol. The same sample was also studied in work on T cells in Graves' hyperthyroidism and ophthalmopathy.

Sequencing used peripheral blood mononuclear cells (PBMCs), obtained at new diagnosis, from a patient treated with antithyroid drugs. These receptors all stem from a man aged 35 to 55 with Graves disease.

This clonotype was seen many times. The J gene is TRBJ1-1, the V gene TRBV5-1, with TRBD1 identical over 7 bases. Germline V CDR1 and CDR2: SGHRS, YFSETQ. The CDR3 extends over 16 amino acids. The junction had 8 bases not matched to a gene; V was cut back by 3 bases and J by 0 bases. Here the CDR3 reads CASSSKLGTVNTEAFF. The CDR3 DNA follows: TGCGCCAGCAGCTCTAAACTCGGGACAGTGAACACTGAAGCTTTCTTT.

This clonotype was counted many times. The CDR3 DNA reads TGTGCCTGGAGTGTACCCCACGCCGGCTCCTATGGCTACACCTTC. Translated: CAWSVPHAGSYGYTF. The chain uses TRBV30 and TRBJ1-2, with D unclear. The germline V gene encodes CDR1 GTSNPN and CDR2 SVGIG (reference sequence). The ends were cut back, 0 bases at V and 4 bases at J, with 15 bases in the middle. The CDR3 is 15 amino acids.

The rearrangement links TRBV30 to TRBJ2-7; 7 nucleotides match TRBD1. CDR3 size: 15 residues. The ends lost 0 bases at V and 1 base at J; junction bases unmatched: 6. CDR1 is GTSNPN, CDR2 SVGIG, per germline (reference sequence). CDR3 DNA sequence: TGTGCCTGGAGTGTACGGACAGGCCGATCCTACGAGCAGTACTTC. It translates to CAWSVRTGRSYEQYF.

The chain links TRBV18 to TRBJ2-7; 9 bases match TRBD2. The CDR3 covers 15 residues. The V and J ends lost 2 bases and 5 bases, in that order; junction bases with no gene match: 7. Germline CDR1 is KGHSH and CDR2 is LQKENI. CDR3 protein: CASSPTAGGLHEQYF. The CDR3 nucleotides read TGTGCCAGCTCACCAACGGCGGGGGGGCTCCACGAGCAGTACTTC.

This clonotype was observed at least ten times. The chain employs TRBV6-6 and TRBJ1-6; 9 nucleotides line up with TRBD1. V lost 0 bases to trimming and J lost 7 bases; unmatched junction nucleotides: 4. Germline V CDR1 and CDR2: MNHNY, SVGAGI (reference sequence). The CDR3 has 16 amino acids. The CDR3 nucleotides are TGTGCCAGCAGTTACTCGACAGGGGGTGGGAATTCACCCCTCCACTTT. This sequence encodes CASSYSTGGGNSPLHF.

V is TRBV7-2 and J is TRBJ2-3; 10 nucleotides align to TRBD2. Germline V gene sequence: CDR1 SGHTA, CDR2 FQGNSA. V lost 5 bases, J lost 4 bases, and 3 bases stayed unmatched. The CDR3 loop spans 14 amino acids. The CDR3: CASSPGTSADTQYF. DNA for the CDR3: TGTGCCAGCAGCCCCGGGACTAGCGCAGATACGCAGTATTTT.

This clonotype occurred a few times. V gene TRBV7-3 combines with J gene TRBJ2-1, with D perhaps matching TRBD1 (5 bases). The ends were cut back, 2 bases at V and 4 bases at J, with 9 bases in the middle. The CDR3 totals 14 residues. Germline assignment: CDR1 SGHTA and CDR2 FQGTGA. The CDR3 DNA reads TGTGCCAGCAGCTTATTTACAGGTTACAATGAGCAGTTCTTC. As protein: CASSLFTGYNEQFF.

This clonotype was recorded many times. This rearrangement joins TRBV7-2 to TRBJ2-7; 7 nucleotides align to TRBD1. This CDR3 is built from 13 residues. Germline V gene lookup returns CDR1 SGHTA and CDR2 FQGNSA. Losses at the gene ends were 5 bases for V and 3 bases for J; bases not matched to a gene: 4. The CDR3 sequence: CASSTTGFYEQYF. The CDR3 DNA follows: TGTGCCAGCAGCACGACAGGGTTCTACGAGCAGTACTTC.

This clonotype turned up a few times. A clone one base away is much larger, so this may be a read error. Since no conserved phenylalanine or tryptophan closes the CDR3, a read error is the likely cause. The chain couples TRBV28 to TRBJ2-3; possible D gene TRBD1, 6 bases. The germline CDR1 and CDR2 sequences are MDHEN and SYDVKM. Trimming shortened V by 1 base and J by 2 bases, and 10 bases separated the two germline ends. The CDR3 extends over 15 amino acids. CDR3 region: CASSLYRATTDTQYL. Written as DNA, the CDR3 is TGTGCCAGCAGTTTATACAGGGCCACCACAGATACGCAGTATCTT.

There are many counts of this clonotype. J is TRBJ2-7 and V is TRBV28; D remains ambiguous. The CDR3 loop spans 14 amino acids. Trimming shortened V by 6 bases and J by 4 bases, and 16 bases separated the two germline ends. CDR1 and CDR2 (germline): MDHEN, SYDVKM. CDR3 amino acids: CASRLSPTKYEQYF. The CDR3 region has the DNA TGTGCCAGCAGGCTAAGCCCCACAAAGTACGAGCAGTACTTC.

This clonotype was counted at least ten times. The chain joins TRBV5-1 to TRBJ2-1, with D possibly matching TRBD2 (6 bases). CDR1 is SGHRS and CDR2 is YFSETQ in the germline V gene. The germline V and J ends were trimmed by 4 bases and 8 bases, with 19 bases remaining between them. This CDR3 is 15 amino acids long. CDR3 sequence: CASSPSTRGGDEQFF. The DNA of the CDR3 is TGCGCCAGCAGCCCTTCGACTAGGGGAGGCGATGAGCAGTTCTTC.

This clonotype was seen more than once but under ten times. This likely came from a read error, as a far larger clone is one base away. The J gene is TRBJ2-1, the V gene TRBV7-2, with a tentative D call TRBD2 (6 bases). Matching the DNA end better, TRBJ2-5 makes the J call doubtful. The CDR3 sequence is 15 residues long. Germline assignment: CDR1 SGHTA and CDR2 FQGNSA. The CDR3 is CASSFQQGEGEAQYF. CDR3 DNA sequence: TGTGCCAGCAGCTTCCAACAAGGAGAAGGGGAGGCCCAGTACTTC.

This clonotype appeared many times. The junction differs from germline at one of its ends, possibly a read error. For the CDR3, the DNA is TGTGCCAGCAGCTATGACAGGGCGAACACTGAAGCTTTCTTT. Translated: CASSYDRANTEAFF. The chain carries TRBV5-1 and TRBJ1-1, with TRBD1 matching over 7 bases. The CDR3 sequence is 14 residues long. Looked up from germline, CDR1 is SGHRS and CDR2 is YFSETQ.

This clonotype was seen at least ten times. The CDR3 region has the DNA TGCAGCGTCCTTGAGGGGCAGGGGTATGGCTACACCTTC. This gives the protein CSVLEGQGYGYTF. The chain recombines TRBV29-1 with TRBJ1-2; a possible D gene is TRBD1 (6 bases). CDR1 SQVTM and CDR2 ANQGSEA come from the germline V gene. V lost 6 bases, J lost 5 bases, and 16 bases lay in between. This CDR3 is 13 amino acids long.

This clonotype was observed a single time. The chain couples TRBV9 to TRBJ2-3, with 8 bases that match TRBD2. V shed 4 bases and J 1 base; nucleotides not matched to a gene: 8. The CDR3 has 16 amino acids. Germline V lookup: CDR1 SGDLS, CDR2 YYNGEE. Here the CDR3 DNA reads TGTGCCAGCAGCCTCGTTGGAGCGGGGGGCACAGATACGCAGTATTTT. It codes for CASSLVGAGGTDTQYF. Full variable domain (remainder filled in from reference TRBV9 and TRBJ2-3): DSGVTQTPKHLITATGQRVTLRCSPRSGDLSVYWYQQSLDQGLQFLIQYYNGEERAKGNILERFSAQQFPDLHSELNLSSLELGDSALYFCASSLVGAGGTDTQYFGPGTRLTVL.

This clonotype was picked up many times. This rearrangement joins TRBV28 to TRBJ2-7, with a weak D call TRBD2 (6 bases). Germline CDR1 MDHEN, CDR2 SYDVKM. V lost 6 bases, J lost 0 bases, and 15 bases lay in between. There are 15 residues in the CDR3. CDR3 residues: CASSPRGTLSYEQYF. CDR3 nucleotide sequence: TGTGCCAGCAGCCCACGGGGGACTCTCTCCTACGAGCAGTACTTC.

This clonotype was counted between two and nine times. The V and J genes are TRBV7-2 and TRBJ2-2; D unclear. Trimming left V 6 bases short and J 1 base short, with 9 bases between. Germline CDR1 and CDR2: SGHTA and FQGNSA. CDR3 length equals 14 residues. The CDR3 is CASRSRLNTGELFF. Written as DNA, the CDR3 is TGTGCCAGCAGAAGCCGGCTGAACACCGGGGAGCTGTTTTTT.

This clonotype was seen at least ten times. The rearrangement links TRBV30 to TRBJ2-7, with a weak D call TRBD1 (6 bases). V lost 5 bases and J 0 bases, leaving 11 bases between the germline ends. Germline loops: CDR1 GTSNPN, CDR2 SVGIG (reference sequence). The CDR3 runs to 13 residues. CDR3 sequence reads: CAWAGVPSYEQYF. In DNA form, the CDR3 reads TGTGCCTGGGCAGGGGTTCCCTCCTACGAGCAGTACTTC.

This clonotype showed up many times. The junction departs from germline at one end; a sequencing error may be responsible. The chain employs TRBV5-1 and TRBJ1-4; D remains ambiguous. The germline CDR1 and CDR2 sequences are SGHRS and YFSETQ. The CDR3 extends over 15 amino acids. CDR3: CASSLAAGNNEKLFF. DNA of the CDR3: TGTGCCAGCAGCTTAGCGGCGGGTAATAATGAAAAACTGTTTTTT.

This clonotype was found a few times. The chain carries TRBV14 and TRBJ2-5; the D is unclear. V was shortened by 0 bases and J by 5 bases, with 13 bases between the two germline ends. Germline V gene sequence: CDR1 SGHDN, CDR2 FVKESK. The CDR3 length is 15 residues. The CDR3 DNA reads TGTGCCAGCAGCCAAGATGGCAGGAAATTGGAGACCCAGTACTTC. This sequence encodes CASSQDGRKLETQYF.

This clonotype was counted a few times. The chain couples TRBV9 to TRBJ2-3; D call uncertain. CDR1 and CDR2 from the germline V gene are SGDLS and YYNGEE. The CDR3 totals 13 residues. V dropped 2 bases and J dropped 6 bases, with 10 bases sitting between them. CDR3 loop: CASSVQGRDTQYF. Here the CDR3 DNA reads TGTGCCAGCAGCGTTCAAGGTCGGGATACGCAGTATTTT.